The 3 T cell receptor beta chains below were found in one sample sequenced in a study of molecular identifiers for immune sequencing clone quantification. TCRdb itself ran the PCR reads through MiXCR, one entry per CDR3 protein. Among hundreds of thousands of distinct CDR3 sequences listed, nearly 20% were seen once. What was sequenced was naive CD8+ T cells from blood, with Jurkat cell RNA spiked in. Subset reported: FACS-sorted CD8+CD4-CCR7+CD45RA+ naive T cells. The receptor set was obtained from a human donor in good health. Some libraries in this study had Jurkat cell RNA spiked in.

This clonotype has a count of ten or more. The V and J genes are TRBV6-5 and TRBJ1-1, with D possibly matching TRBD1 (5 bases). Germline V gene data show CDR1 as MNHEY and CDR2 as SVGAGI. Trimming removed 2 bases from V and 10 bases from J, with 14 bases in between. The CDR3 sequence is 13 residues long. CDR3 amino acids: CASSYGGALGAFF. The CDR3 nucleotides are TGTGCCAGCAGTTACGGCGGGGCCCTCGGAGCTTTCTTT.

This clonotype was seen ten or more times. The chain links TRBV24-1 to TRBJ2-2; 8 bases match TRBD2. Trimming removed 1 base from V and 1 base from J; junction bases left unmatched: 7. Germline lookup yields CDR1 KGHDR and CDR2 SFDVKD. The CDR3 is made up of 18 amino acids. The CDR3 DNA is TGTGCCACCAGTGATTTCCGGGCTAGCGGGCTGAACACCGGGGAGCTGTTTTTT. This codes for CATSDFRASGLNTGELFF.

This clonotype has just a few counts. This rearrangement joins TRBV7-9 to TRBJ2-7; D call uncertain. Trimming cost V 6 bases and J 0 bases, with 12 bases left between them. CDR3 size: 14 residues. CDR1 SEHNR and CDR2 FQNEAQ come from the germline V gene (reference sequence). DNA for the CDR3: TGTGCCAGCAGAGGAAATACGGACTCCTACGAGCAGTACTTC. It is translated as CASRGNTDSYEQYF. Filled out from reference TRBV7-9 and TRBJ2-7, the complete variable domain reads DTGVSQNPRHKITKRGQNVTFRCDPISEHNRLYWYRQTLGQGPEFLTYFQNEAQLEKSRLLSDRFSAERPKGSFSTLEIQRTEQGDSAMYLCASRGNTDSYEQYFGPGTRLTVT.